The present entry profiles one T cell receptor beta chain with its context. Its antigen is not yet known. Possible read error: a much larger clone is one base away. Other DNA sequences in this sample translate to the same CDR3. Healthy HIV-negative adults with no recently reported acute infections or vaccinations were included as donors. Every donor was a Caucasian adult living in Nashville, Tennessee, USA. CD4+ T cells were enriched by magnetic negative selection; naive cells were then positively selected on CD45RA, and the negative fraction formed the memory subset. Blood was collected by leukapheresis, and PBMCs were isolated by Ficoll-Histopaque density gradient centrifugation and then cryopreserved in liquid nitrogen vapor phase. Analytical flow cytometry was used to check the purity and quantity of each magnetically sorted T cell population. Genomic DNA was isolated from every sorted fraction and measured by UV absorbance on a Nanodrop 2000c.

Using the deep immunoSEQ assay, TCR CDR3 regions were amplified from genomic DNA by multiplex PCR. Genomic DNA extracted from each cell subset was distributed evenly over all wells of several immunoSEQ 96-well plates, and each plate served as one replicate. For sorted subsets, approximately 0.2 ug of genomic DNA, equivalent to 30,000 or so T cell genomes, went into each replicate PCR. The purified libraries were quantified using a Qubit 3.0 fluorometer, sized with a Bioanalyzer 2100, and then quantified again using the KAPA Library Quantification kit. Every immunoSEQ 96-well plate was sequenced on a separate single-read 150-cycle Illumina NextSeq 550 flow cell. The authors' analysis ran thus. Because only junctional sequences without quality scores were contained in the immunoSEQ output, filtering matching that applied to full-length reads could not be performed. Sequences were annotated with PyIR, a Python wrapper for IgBLAST v1.9, and V/J genes and CDR3 were assigned using IMGT germline references. Reads with weak V/J assignments (E-value above 1e-6), missing CDR3, stop codons, out-of-frame junctions, or ambiguous translated residues were removed. A V3J clonotype was defined by an identical inferred V gene, J gene, and CDR3 amino acid sequence. To compute the percentage overlap between repertoires, the number of shared unique clonotypes was divided by the size of the smaller repertoire. Three approaches were used to assess repertoire richness: RTK rarefaction, the Chao1 estimator, and Recon v2.1 estimates of unobserved clonotypes. Generation probabilities for all TCRbeta clonotypes obtained by the gDNA method from a handful of donors were computed using OLGA. TCRdb re-hosts the immuneACCESS table, in-frame sequences only. Its copies lack some clones; in the studies checked, an unresolved V gene accounts for under half of them, and the cause for the rest is not known. The V and J calls and the clone size are those of that table, but D and trimming were determined from the DNA. This sample has approximately 1,000,000 clones in its table, and approximately 77% of those were observed once. The ten biggest clones cover roughly 0.82% of the sample.

These data come from a study of shared clonotypes between healthy human individuals (dated by TCRdb to about 2020). For context, the study as a whole: The cohort included three men and a couple of women between 18 and 49 years of age. For each donor, CD4 naive and CD4 memory were each run on three plates, CD8 naive on two plates, and CD8 memory on one plate. To estimate repertoire size and how much clonotypes are shared between individuals, the study performed deep sequencing of blood TCR repertoires from 4 to 6 healthy adults. Different laboratories and diverse techniques were used to prepare libraries and sequence TCR repertoires, to increase sequencing depth and limit assay-specific biases. Leukapheresis yielded between about 0.9 and 8.9 billion PBMCs per donor. Study-wide findings and limitations: Compared with non-shared clonotypes, the clonotypes found in all four sorted-subset donors had higher generation probabilities. Naive subsets generally had larger estimated clonotype richness than memory subsets did. Rarefaction of sorted-subset datasets indicated incomplete sequencing despite the large sequencing depth. Pairwise subsampling led to the expectation that sequencing depth would affect the degree of clonotype sharing among donors. Sampling was limited to blood, and TCR repertoires in tissue likely differ from TCR repertoires in blood. Because the study included only a small number of donors, the genetic and exposure-history diversity represented was limited. Sharing across a few donors was observed for around 4.8% of naive CD4, about 3.2% of naive CD8, about 2.5% of memory CD4, and around 0.4% of memory CD8 clonotypes.

V is cut by 6 bases and J by 0 bases, and the space between the germline ends is 3 bases. The cysteine opens and the phenylalanine closes a CDR3 of 13 amino acids. Solely the CDR3 DNA is kept, with 39 bases framed from the first base. CDR1 and CDR2, looked up from the germline V gene, are SGHTA and FQGNSA. The TCR comes from a man aged 18 to 30 in good health. Some clones in this sample may be carry-over from other donors' samples. The chain uses TRBV7-2 and TRBJ2-6, with an unclear D gene assignment. Sequences were obtained from memory CD4+ T cells from PBMCs. Read against the paper, the sample's cell subset or site label means: CD45RA-negative fraction. The nucleotide sequence reads as follows: TGTGCCAGCAGTTTCTCTGGGGCCAACGTCCTGACTTTC. Protein translation: CASSFSGANVLTF.